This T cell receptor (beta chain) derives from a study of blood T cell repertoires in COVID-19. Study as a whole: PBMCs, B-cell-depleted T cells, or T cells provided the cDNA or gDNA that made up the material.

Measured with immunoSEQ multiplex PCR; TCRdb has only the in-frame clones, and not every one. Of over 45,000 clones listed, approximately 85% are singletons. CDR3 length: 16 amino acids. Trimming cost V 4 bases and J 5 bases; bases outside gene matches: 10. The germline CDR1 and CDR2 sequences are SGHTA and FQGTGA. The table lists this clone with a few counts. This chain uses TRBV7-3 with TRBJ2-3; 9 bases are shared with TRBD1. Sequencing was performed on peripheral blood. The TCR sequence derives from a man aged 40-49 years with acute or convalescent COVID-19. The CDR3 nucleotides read TGTGCCAGCAGCTCGAGTCCCGGGACAGGGATAGATACGCAGTATTTT. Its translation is CASSSSPGTGIDTQYF.